The sequence of this T cell receptor beta chain was determined in a study of regulatory T cells in long-lasting Graves disease. This clonotype was counted many times. The antigen is undetermined. Combining iRepertoire HTBI primers with Arm-PCR of CDR3 regions, the authors built TCR beta libraries. One entry per CDR3 protein results from TCRdb running MiXCR on the multiplex PCR reads. The sample lists 350,000 to 400,000 distinct CDR3 sequences, 15% to 18% seen once, with 20% to 25% in the top ten. The CDR3 runs to 16 residues. V lost 3 bases and J lost 4, with 18 bases in between. CDR1 is DFQATT and CDR2 is SNEGSKA in the germline V gene (reference sequence). Study results and caveats: The study found persistent patients shared more public clonotypes (2,741) than new patients (about 880).

Regarding time point: newly diagnosed GD, antithyroid drugs for less than 3 months. Extracted PBMC RNA gave rise to the TCR library. Clinicians diagnosed Graves' disease using American Thyroid Association guidelines. Each of the patients was recruited from an endocrinology department situated in Xi'an, China. The sample in question was peripheral blood mononuclear cells (PBMCs), obtained at new diagnosis, from a patient treated with antithyroid drugs. The rearrangement links TRBV20-1 to TRBJ1-4; D might be TRBD1 (6 bases). This TCR derives from a female donor with Graves disease. The CDR3 loop reads CSASSGGQQVNEKLFF. As DNA, the CDR3 is TGCAGTGCTAGCTCGGGGGGCCAACAAGTTAATGAAAAACTGTTTTTT.